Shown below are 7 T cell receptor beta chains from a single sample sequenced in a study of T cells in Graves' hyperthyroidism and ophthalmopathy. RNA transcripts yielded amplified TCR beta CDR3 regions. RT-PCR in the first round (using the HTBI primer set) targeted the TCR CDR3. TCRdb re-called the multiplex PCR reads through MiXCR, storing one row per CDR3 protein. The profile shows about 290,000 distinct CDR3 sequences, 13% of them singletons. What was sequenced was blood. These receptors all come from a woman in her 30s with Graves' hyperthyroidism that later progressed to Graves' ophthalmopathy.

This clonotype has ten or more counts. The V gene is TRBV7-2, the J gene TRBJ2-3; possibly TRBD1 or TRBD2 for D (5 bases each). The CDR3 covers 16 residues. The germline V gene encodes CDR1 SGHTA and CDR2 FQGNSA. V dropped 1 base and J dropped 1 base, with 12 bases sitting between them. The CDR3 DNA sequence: TGTGCCAGCAGCTTAGACCTGGTGGGGGGCACAGATACGCAGTATTTT. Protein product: CASSLDLVGGTDTQYF.

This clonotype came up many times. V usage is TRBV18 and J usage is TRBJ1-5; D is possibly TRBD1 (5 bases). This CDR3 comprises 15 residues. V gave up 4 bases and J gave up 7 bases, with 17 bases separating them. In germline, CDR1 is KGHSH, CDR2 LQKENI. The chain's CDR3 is CASSLTGEGGQPQHF. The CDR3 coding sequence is TGTGCCAGCTCACTCACGGGGGAGGGCGGACAGCCCCAGCATTTT.

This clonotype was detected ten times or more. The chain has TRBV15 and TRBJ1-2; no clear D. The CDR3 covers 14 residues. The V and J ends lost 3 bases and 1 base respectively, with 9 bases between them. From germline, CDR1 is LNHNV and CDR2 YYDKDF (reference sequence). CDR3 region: CATSRLDGNYGYTF. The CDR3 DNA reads TGTGCCACCAGCAGGCTGGACGGTAACTATGGCTACACCTTC.

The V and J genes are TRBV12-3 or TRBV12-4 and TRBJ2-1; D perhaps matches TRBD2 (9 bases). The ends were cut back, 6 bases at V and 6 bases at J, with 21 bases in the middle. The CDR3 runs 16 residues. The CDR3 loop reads CASRETTSGQGNEQFF. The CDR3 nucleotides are TGTGCCAGCAGGGAAACGACTAGCGGACAGGGCAATGAGCAGTTCTTC.

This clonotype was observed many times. The CDR3 spells CASSTHKNIQYF. CDR3 bases: TGTGCCAGCAGCACACATAAAAACATTCAGTACTTC. The chain joins TRBV12-3 or TRBV12-4 to TRBJ2-4; D remains unclear. The CDR3 consists of 12 residues. V shed 6 bases and J shed 4 bases, with 7 bases lying between them.

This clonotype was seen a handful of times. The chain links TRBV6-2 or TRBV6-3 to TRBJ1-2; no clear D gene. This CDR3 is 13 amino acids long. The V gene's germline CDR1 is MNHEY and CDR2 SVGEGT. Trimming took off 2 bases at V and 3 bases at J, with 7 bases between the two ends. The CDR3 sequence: CASSYMNYYGYTF. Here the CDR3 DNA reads TGTGCCAGCAGTTACATGAATTACTATGGCTACACCTTC.

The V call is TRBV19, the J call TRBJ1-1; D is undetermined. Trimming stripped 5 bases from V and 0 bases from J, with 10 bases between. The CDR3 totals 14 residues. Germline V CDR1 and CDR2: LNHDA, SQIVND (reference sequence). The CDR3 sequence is CASSGPRLNTEAFF. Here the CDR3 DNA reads TGTGCCAGTAGTGGACCCAGGTTGAACACTGAAGCTTTCTTT. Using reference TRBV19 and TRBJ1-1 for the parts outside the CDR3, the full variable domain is DGGITQSPKYLFRKEGQNVTLSCEQNLNHDAMYWYRQDPGQGLRLIYYSQIVNDFQKGDIAEGYSVSREKKESFPLTVTSAQKNPTAFYLCASSGPRLNTEAFFGQGTRLTVV.